This record looks at one T cell receptor beta chain sequence and its context. The V segment lost 4 bases and the J segment 0 bases; nucleotides outside the gene matches: 11. This CDR3 comprises 18 residues. Looked up from germline, CDR1 is MGHRA and CDR2 is YSYEKL. Naive CD8 cells lacked CD45RO, underwent positive selection for CCR7 and left out terminally differentiated effector memory CD45RA+ cells. The data were obtained in a study of shared clonotypes between healthy human individuals. TCRdb keeps only in-frame clones here, not all; method: immunoSEQ multiplex PCR. The sample yields 1.5 million to 2.5 million clones, about 94% seen once.

What was sequenced was naive CD8+ T cells sorted from blood. The TCR originated in a man younger than 35 in good health. The gene calls are TRBV4-1 and TRBJ2-7; TRBD2 matches 11 bases. CDR3 in amino acids: CASSPKGPTSGSSYEQYF. DNA for the CDR3: TGCGCCAGCAGCCCGAAAGGACCCACTAGCGGGAGCTCCTACGAGCAGTACTTC.